One and the same sample provided the 15 T cell receptor beta chains below, sequenced in a study of shared clonotypes between healthy human individuals. The assay was immunoSEQ multiplex PCR, and TCRdb's table has in-frame clones only and misses some. The sample comprises some 490,000 clones, 81% of which are singletons, and approximately 11% rests with the top ten. The sequenced material came from PBMCs. The source of these receptors is a woman aged 40 to 49 in good health. Some clones in this sample may be carry-over from other donors' samples.

This clone was seen once. The chain uses TRBV2 and TRBJ1-4, with TRBD1 matching over 7 bases. The CDR3 runs to 14 residues. J gave up 8 bases and V 7 bases, and 10 bases lay outside the gene matches. Germline V gene data show CDR1 as SNHLY and CDR2 as FYNNEI. The CDR3 coding sequence is TGTGCCAGCATGGAGGGGGCAAGTGAAGAAAAACTGTTTTTT. The encoded protein is CASMEGASEEKLFF.

The chain couples TRBV30 to TRBJ1-2, with D hard to call. Trimming left V 7 bases short and J 8 bases short, with 14 bases between. The CDR3 length is 11 residues. Germline CDR1 GTSNPN, CDR2 SVGIG (reference sequence). CDR3 bases: TGTGCCTCCGGGGTAGGGCAAGGCTACACCTTC. Amino acid sequence: CASGVGQGYTF. Together with reference TRBV30 and TRBJ1-2, the CDR3 gives the full variable domain: SQTIHQWPATLVQPVGSPLSLECTVEGTSNPNLYWYRQAAGRGLQLLFYSVGIGQISSEVPQNLSASRPQDRQFILSSKKLLLSDSGFYLCASGVGQGYTFGSGTRLTVV.

The CDR3 region is CASSPDRSPNEKLFF. CDR3 in DNA: TGTGCCAGCAGCCCGGACCGTTCTCCGAATGAAAAACTGTTTTTT. V usage is TRBV7-2 and J usage is TRBJ1-4; unclear D gene. This CDR3 region has 15 residues. The V gene lost 5 bases and the J gene lost 5 bases, with 15 bases spanning the gap. Germline V CDR1 and CDR2: SGHTA, FQGNSA.

A word on this clone: The junction and the germline gene differ at one end; a read error may be behind it. CDR3 sequence reads: CASSLAAYYGYIF. The DNA of the CDR3 is TGCGCCAGCAGCTTGGCCGCGTACTATGGCTACATCTTC. The chain is built from TRBV5-1 and TRBJ1-2; D gene ambiguous. The germline V gene has CDR1 SGHRS and CDR2 YFSETQ. CDR3 size: 13 residues.

The DNA for the CDR3 is TGCGCCAGCAGGGGACTAGCCAATGAGCAGTTCTTC. This sequence encodes CASRGLANEQFF. The genes are TRBV10-1 and TRBJ2-1, with TRBD2 identical over 9 bases. V gave up 6 bases and J gave up 6 bases; unmatched junction bases: 0. Germline V lookup: CDR1 WNHNN, CDR2 SYGVQD (reference sequence). This CDR3 has 12 amino acids.

This clone was found once. This chain joins TRBV4-3 and TRBJ2-6; 8 bases match TRBD1. V was pared by 4 bases and J by 2 bases, with 4 bases of the junction left unmatched. The CDR3 is 16 residues long. Germline V CDR1 and CDR2: LGHNA, YSLEER. The CDR3 DNA is TGCGCCAGCAGCCTACTGACAGGGGCTGGGGCCAACGTCCTGACTTTC. It specifies CASSLLTGAGANVLTF.

In its sample, this clone was seen once. The chain is built from TRBV25-1 and TRBJ2-2; 9 bases match TRBD2. This CDR3 has 16 residues. With V trimmed by 1 base and J by 7 bases, 7 bases remained unmatched. Per the germline V gene, CDR1 is MGHDK and CDR2 is SYGVNS. The CDR3 is CASSESGTSRGGELFF. CDR3 in DNA: TGTGCCAGCAGTGAATCGGGGACTAGCCGGGGCGGGGAGCTGTTTTTT.

This chain links TRBV4-1 with TRBJ2-7, with 13 bases matching TRBD2. Germline CDR1 is MGHRA and CDR2 is YSYEKL. V lost 4 bases and J lost 6; bases outside the gene matches: 9. This CDR3 has 16 residues. Here the CDR3 reads CASSPGTSGNRGEQYF. For the CDR3, the DNA is TGCGCCAGCAGCCCCGGGACTAGCGGGAACCGTGGCGAGCAGTACTTC.

The genes are TRBV2 and TRBJ2-7, with 9 positions matching TRBD1. CDR1 and CDR2 from the germline V gene are SNHLY and FYNNEI. The CDR3 sequence is 15 residues long. With 6 bases clipped from V and 5 bases from J, the junction kept 11 bases outside the gene matches. The CDR3 coding sequence is TGTGCCAGCAGAGTACCGGGACAGGGTCATAACGAGCAGTACTTC. Its translation: CASRVPGQGHNEQYF.

This clone is a singleton in its sample. The CDR3 here is CASSLRGPGANVLTF. CDR3 sequence (DNA): TGTGCCAGCAGCCTCCGAGGGCCTGGGGCCAACGTCCTGACTTTC. This chain links TRBV6-5 with TRBJ2-6; TRBD2 might be the D (5 bases). This CDR3 region has 15 residues. The germline gives CDR1 MNHEY, CDR2 SVGAGI. V lost 6 bases and J lost 2, with 11 bases in between.

Note on this clone: It differs at one base from a far larger clone, so likely a read error. V is TRBV5-1 and J is TRBJ1-3; D not certain. The CDR3 length is 15 residues. In germline, CDR1 is SGHRS, CDR2 YFSETQ. The V end was cut by 2 bases, the J end by 2 bases, with 11 bases between. The CDR3 DNA reads as TGCGCCAGCAGCTTAGACGGAAACCCTGGAAACACCATATATTTT. Translation gives CASSLDGNPGNTIYF.

This clone was found once. The chain carries TRBV7-2 and TRBJ2-3; TRBD1 matches 7 bases. CDR3 size: 14 residues. Germline loops: CDR1 SGHTA, CDR2 FQGNSA. The V segment lost 4 bases and the J segment 6 bases; nucleotides outside the gene matches: 7. CDR3 nucleotides: TGTGCCAGCAGCTCGACAGGGCACGGGGATACGCAGTATTTT. It codes for CASSSTGHGDTQYF.

As for this clone: At the DNA level, this CDR3 is encoded by other sequences in the same sample as well. The V gene is TRBV28, the J gene TRBJ2-7; D perhaps matches TRBD1 (6 bases). Trimming removed 2 bases from V and 0 bases from J, with 8 bases in between. This CDR3 has 14 residues. Germline V gene lookup returns CDR1 MDHEN and CDR2 SYDVKM. The CDR3: CASSLTGPSYEQYF. The CDR3 DNA follows: TGTGCCAGCAGTTTAACAGGGCCCTCCTACGAGCAGTACTTC.

The J gene is TRBJ2-3, the V gene TRBV30; 11 bases line up with TRBD2. The V gene's germline CDR1 is GTSNPN and CDR2 SVGIG (reference sequence). V gave up 2 bases and J gave up 4 bases; unmatched junction bases: 5. The CDR3 consists of 15 residues. The CDR3 nucleotides are TGTGCCTGGAGTCGGGTTAGCGGGAGGGCAGATACGCAGTATTTT. Protein: CAWSRVSGRADTQYF.

This chain uses TRBV5-5 with TRBJ2-7; no reliable D call. CDR3 length: 14 amino acids. Per the germline V gene, CDR1 is SGHKS and CDR2 is YYEKEE (reference sequence). The ends were cut back, 0 bases at V and 3 bases at J, with 10 bases in the middle. The CDR3 is CASSLAEIVYEQYF. DNA of the CDR3: TGTGCCAGCAGCTTGGCCGAAATAGTCTACGAGCAGTACTTC.